The subject of this entry is one T cell receptor (beta chain). The antigen remains unidentified. The data originate from a study of cytomegalovirus exposure and HLA in healthy donors. Broader study findings: Per a later analysis, HLA-associated TCR beta chains showed more clonal expansion than other, equally common TCR beta chains. In all likelihood, a cluster of highly shared sequence variants was a sequencing artifact.

It was with 60 Vbeta and 13 Jbeta primers that the PCR ran. Generated by immunoSEQ multiplex PCR, the TCRdb table keeps only in-frame clones and is missing some. This repertoire shows around 200,000 clones, approximately 83% found once; its top ten account for approximately 1.5%. Unmatched junction bases numbered 10, after V lost 5 bases and J lost 5 bases. This CDR3 has 16 amino acids. The V gene's germline CDR1 is MDHEN and CDR2 SYDVKM. This clonotype was obtained from a girl between 5 and 17 years old in good health and CMV-seronegative. Sequenced sample: PBMCs. The genes are TRBV28 and TRBJ2-1; 9 nucleotides match TRBD2. The CDR3 region has the DNA TGTGCCAGCAGTACGCTTAGCGGGGGTCCAAACAATGAGCAGTTCTTC. Encoded protein: CASSTLSGGPNNEQFF.